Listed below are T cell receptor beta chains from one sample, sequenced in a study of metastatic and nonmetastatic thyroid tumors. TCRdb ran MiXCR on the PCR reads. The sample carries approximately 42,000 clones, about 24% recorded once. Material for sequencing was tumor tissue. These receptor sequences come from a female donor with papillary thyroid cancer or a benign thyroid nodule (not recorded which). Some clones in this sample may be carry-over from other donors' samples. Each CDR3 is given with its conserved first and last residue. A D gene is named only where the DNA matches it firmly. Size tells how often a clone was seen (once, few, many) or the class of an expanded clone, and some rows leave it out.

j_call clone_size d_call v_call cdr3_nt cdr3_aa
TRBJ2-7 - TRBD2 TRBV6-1 TGTGCCAGCAGTGGACAGACTAGCGGGATTCGAGAGCAGTACTTC CASSGQTSGIREQYF
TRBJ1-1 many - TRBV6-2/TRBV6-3 TGTGCCAGCAGTTTATTCACTGAAGCTTTCTTT CASSLFTEAFF
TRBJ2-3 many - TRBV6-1 TGTGCCAGCACATTAGCAGATACGCAGTATTTT CASTLADTQYF
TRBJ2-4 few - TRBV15 TGTGCCACCAGCACGGGGACAAGCGGAAACATTCAGTACTTC CATSTGTSGNIQYF
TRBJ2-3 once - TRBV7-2 TGTGCCGGGTCCGGGGGGCTCACAGATACGCAGTATTTT CAGSGGLTDTQYF
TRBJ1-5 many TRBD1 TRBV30 TGTGCCTGGAGTACGGGGACAGGGACGCAGCCCCAGCATTTT CAWSTGTGTQPQHF
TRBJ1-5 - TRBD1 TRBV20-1 TGCAGTGCTGCCCCAACCAGGGGGTTAGGCAATCAGCCCCAGCATTTT CSAAPTRGLGNQPQHF
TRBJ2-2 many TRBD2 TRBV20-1 TGCAGTGCGGATCCTAGCGGGAGTTCAGCCGGGGAGCTGTTTTTT CSADPSGSSAGELFF
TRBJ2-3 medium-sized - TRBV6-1 TGTGCCAGCAGTGGGGCAGCAACGACTAGCACAGATACGCAGTATTTT CASSGAATTSTDTQYF
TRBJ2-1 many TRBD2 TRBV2 TGTGCCAGCAGTGCACTAGCGGGAGGGGGTAATGAGCAGTTCTTC CASSALAGGGNEQFF
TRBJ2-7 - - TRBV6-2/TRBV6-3 TGTGCCAGCACTCCGGGGGCAGCGGCTTCCTACGAGCAGTACTTC CASTPGAAASYEQYF
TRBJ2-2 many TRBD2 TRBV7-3 TGTGCCAGCAGCAAACCGGGACTAGCGGGCCCCACCGGGGAGCTGTTTTTT CASSKPGLAGPTGELFF
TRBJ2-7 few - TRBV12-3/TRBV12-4 TGTGCCAGCAGTACCGAACTAGCCCTGTTATCCTACGAGCAGTACTTC CASSTELALLSYEQYF
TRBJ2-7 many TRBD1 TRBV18 TGTGCCAGCTCACCGCGACAGGGAGTTTACGAGCAGTACTTC CASSPRQGVYEQYF
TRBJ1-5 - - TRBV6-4 TGTGCCAGCAGTGACTCTTGCCCGACCGTGGGACCGATGAATAGCAATCAGCCCCAGCATTTT CASSDSCPTVGPMNSNQPQHF
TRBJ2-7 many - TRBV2 TGTGCCAGCAGTGACGGACCTCTGGAGGAGCAGTACTTC CASSDGPLEEQYF
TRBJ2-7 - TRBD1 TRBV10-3 TGTGCCATCAGCCTGGGACAGGCCTACGAGCAGTACTTC CAISLGQAYEQYF
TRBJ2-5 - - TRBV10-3 TGTGCCATCAGTGGTCCACCGGGGAATCCTCGTTCCCTAGAGACCCAGTACTTC CAISGPPGNPRSLETQYF
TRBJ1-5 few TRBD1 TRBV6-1 TGTGCCAGCAGTGAAGTGGGGACAGGGTTTCTATATCAGCCCCAGCATTTT CASSEVGTGFLYQPQHF
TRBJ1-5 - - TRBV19 TGTGCCAGTAGAGAAGGCCTCGCGCCCCAGCATTTT CASREGLAPQHF
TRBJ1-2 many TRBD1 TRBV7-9 TGTGCCAGCAGCCCGGGACAGGGGGCTAACTATGGCTACACCTTC CASSPGQGANYGYTF
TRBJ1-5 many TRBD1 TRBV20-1 TGCAGTGCCAAGACAGGGGGCAATCAGCCCCAGCATTTT CSAKTGGNQPQHF
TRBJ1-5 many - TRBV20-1 TGCAGTGCTAGGAGGGGGGCGAAGGGTCAGCCCCAGCATTTT CSARRGAKGQPQHF
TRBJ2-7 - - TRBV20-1 TGCAGTGCTAGAGCCGGGACTCTTCACGAGCAGTACTTC CSARAGTLHEQYF
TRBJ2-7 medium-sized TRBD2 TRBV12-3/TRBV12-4 TGTGCCAGCAGTTTAGCGCCGGGGGGGTCGGAGCAGTACTTC CASSLAPGGSEQYF
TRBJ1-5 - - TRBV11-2 TGTGCCAGCAGCTTAGGGACTGGTCAGCCCCAGCATTTT CASSLGTGQPQHF
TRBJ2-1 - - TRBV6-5 TGTGCCAGCAGTTACGGGCATGAGCAGTTCTTC CASSYGHEQFF
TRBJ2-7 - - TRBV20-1 TGCAGTGCTAGAGGTGCAGGGGGCACCACAAAGCGGGAGGTTACCTACGAGCAGTACTTC CSARGAGGTTKREVTYEQYF
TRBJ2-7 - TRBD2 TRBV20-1 TGCAGTGCTAGAGATGATGAGACTAGCGCTCCCGCTTCCTACGAGCAGTACTTC CSARDDETSAPASYEQYF
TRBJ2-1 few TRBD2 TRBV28 TGTGCCAGCAGTAGAGCCGGGACTAGCTCTAGTGAGCAGTTCTTC CASSRAGTSSSEQFF
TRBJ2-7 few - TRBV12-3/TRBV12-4 TGTGCCAGCAGTCAGGGGTGGCTCTGCGACGAGCAGTACTTC CASSQGWLCDEQYF
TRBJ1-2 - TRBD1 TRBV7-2 TGTGCCAGCAGCCGACAGGGGGCGAGTGGCTACACCTTC CASSRQGASGYTF